This paragraph covers one T cell receptor (beta chain) sequence. Original processing notes: Estimation of nucleated cell counts was performed using reference gene primer amplification. Generated by immunoSEQ multiplex PCR, the TCRdb table keeps only in-frame clones and is missing some. That table furnishes V, J and clone size, whereas the DNA furnished D and trimming. Here the sample spans some 200,000 clones, more than 70% being singletons. The data were taken from a study of blood T cell repertoires in COVID-19. The V and J ends lost 0 bases and 7 bases respectively, with 18 bases between them. CDR3 length: 16 residues. From germline, CDR1 is KGHSH and CDR2 LQKENI.

This sequence joins TRBV18 and TRBJ2-5, with TRBD2 as a possible D gene (5 bases). Sequencing used peripheral blood. This sequence originates from a man aged 40-50 years with active or convalescent COVID-19. The CDR3 is CASSPPTSRQMVTQYF. Written as DNA, the CDR3 is TGTGCCAGCTCACCACCCACTAGTCGTCAAATGGTGACCCAGTACTTC.